Given below is one TCR beta chain in context. The time point here: after dendritic cell vaccination, including at tumor progression/relapse. PBMC sampling occurred before vaccination, two weeks after the third dose, and at progression. V was pared by 2 bases and J by 2 bases, with 13 bases between. The CDR3 runs 15 residues. Per germline, CDR1 MNHNY and CDR2 SVGAGI (reference sequence). The record originates from a study of glioma-infiltrating T cells after dendritic cell vaccination. Study context: Glioblastoma patients came from Phase I and II dendritic cell vaccination trials.

Amplification used 60 V beta primers and 13 J beta primers. Sequencing used immunoSEQ multiplex PCR; TCRdb keeps in-frame clones, though not all of them. The sample includes about 58,000 clones, over 75% of them seen just once. This sample comprised blood, obtained after dendritic cell vaccination. This rearrangement joins TRBV6-6 to TRBJ2-7, with D maybe TRBD1 (6 bases). This TCR came from a human donor with glioblastoma. The CDR3: CASSYEDSPAYEQYF. Written as DNA, the CDR3 is TGTGCCAGCAGTTACGAGGACAGCCCGGCCTACGAGCAGTACTTC.